A single sample gave rise to the 15 T cell receptor beta chains below, sequenced in a study of shared clonotypes between healthy human individuals. Here immunoSEQ multiplex PCR was the method, and the copy in TCRdb shows in-frame clones only, minus some. The sample includes 950,000 to 1,200,000 clones, 70% to 85% of them seen just once. Sequenced input: memory CD4+ T cells from PBMCs. Subset specified: CD45RA-negative fraction. These receptors all come from a young man in good health. Some clones in this sample may be carry-over from other donors' samples.

This clone was seen a handful of times. This chain links TRBV10-2 with TRBJ2-1; no reliable D call. V lost 1 base and J lost 8, with 3 bases in between. Germline CDR1 and CDR2: WSHSY and SAAADI. The CDR3 spans 11 residues. The CDR3 region is CASSELDEQFF. The DNA of the CDR3 is TGCGCCAGCAGTGAGTTGGATGAGCAGTTCTTC.

This clone is a singleton in its sample. The chain uses TRBV27 and TRBJ2-2; D is undetermined. CDR1 is MNHEY, CDR2 SMNVEV, per germline (reference sequence). The CDR3 has 14 residues. V was pared by 4 bases and J by 8 bases, with 14 bases between. The CDR3 region is CASSSTPLAGELFF. The CDR3 coding sequence is TGTGCCAGCAGTTCCACCCCCCTGGCGGGGGAGCTGTTTTTT.

The chain carries TRBV11-2 and TRBJ2-7; no reliable D call. There are 14 residues in the CDR3. Per germline, CDR1 SGHAT and CDR2 FQNNGV. Trimming pared 0 bases from V and 0 bases from J, leaving 6 bases between. The chain's CDR3 is CASSLDPTSYEQYF. CDR3 DNA: TGTGCCAGCAGCTTAGATCCGACCTCCTACGAGCAGTACTTC.

This clone was detected a few times. The chain links TRBV7-3 to TRBJ2-2; D possibly matches TRBD1 or TRBD2 (6 bases each). Germline CDR1 reads SGHTA; CDR2 reads FQGTGA. Between the trimmed V and J ends, which lost 5 bases and 1 base, there was a span of 11 bases. The CDR3 runs to 15 residues. The CDR3: CASSPGGGNTGELFF. Here the CDR3 DNA reads TGTGCCAGCAGCCCCGGAGGGGGGAACACCGGGGAGCTGTTTTTT.

This chain connects TRBV14 to TRBJ1-3; weak D call: TRBD1 (5 bases). CDR3 size: 14 residues. V was clipped by 0 bases and J by 2 bases, with 5 bases between them. From germline, CDR1 is SGHDN and CDR2 FVKESK. CDR3 DNA: TGTGCCAGCAGCCAAGACAGGGCTGGAAACACCATATATTTT. The encoded protein is CASSQDRAGNTIYF.

The rearrangement joins TRBV19 to TRBJ2-6; tentative D call: TRBD1 (6 bases). Germline CDR1 LNHDA, CDR2 SQIVND (reference sequence). Trimming removed 5 bases at V and 3 bases at J, with 8 bases between. The CDR3 runs to 14 residues. CDR3 region: CASSLQGGANVLTF. CDR3 sequence (DNA): TGTGCCAGTAGTTTACAGGGTGGGGCCAACGTCCTGACTTTC.

This clone was counted a few times. V is TRBV5-1 and J is TRBJ2-1, with no clear D. Germline CDR1 SGHRS, CDR2 YFSETQ. Between the trimmed V and J ends, which lost 0 bases and 10 bases, there was a span of 11 bases. The CDR3 covers 13 residues. The CDR3 nucleotides read TGCGCCAGCAGCTTGGGGGCCGTGTGGGAGCAGTTCTTC. This sequence encodes CASSLGAVWEQFF.

The chain links TRBV11-2 to TRBJ1-1; D perhaps matches TRBD1 (6 bases). The germline gives CDR1 SGHAT, CDR2 FQNNGV. Trimming took 0 bases from V and 5 from J, leaving 10 bases between them. The CDR3 is 14 residues long. CDR3 nucleotide sequence: TGTGCCAGCAGCTTAGATCTGCAGGGGACTGAAGCTTTCTTT. Residues: CASSLDLQGTEAFF.

The chain uses TRBV19 and TRBJ1-4, with D possibly being TRBD1 (5 bases). The CDR3 contains 14 residues. Germline V gene sequence: CDR1 LNHDA, CDR2 SQIVND (reference sequence). V lost 7 bases to trimming and J lost 10 bases, with 19 bases between them. The CDR3 DNA is TGTGCCAGTATCCCGGGGAGGGGTCTCGGAAAACTGTTTTTT. Translated: CASIPGRGLGKLFF.

This clone has just one count. The genes are TRBV5-4 and TRBJ2-5, with 11 positions matching TRBD1. The CDR3 extends over 15 amino acids. Looked up from germline, CDR1 is SGHNT and CDR2 is YYREEE (reference sequence). After removal of 3 bases from V and 5 bases from J, the junction contained 6 bases not matched to a gene. CDR3 residues: CASSYAGDRGETQYF. For the CDR3, the DNA is TGTGCCAGCAGCTATGCAGGGGACAGGGGGGAGACCCAGTACTTC.

Worth noting for this clone: This probably arose from a read error, given a far larger clone one base away. The sample carries other DNA sequences with the same CDR3. This chain connects TRBV28 to TRBJ2-1; D is undetermined. The V gene's germline CDR1 is MDHEN and CDR2 SYDVKM. This CDR3 spans 12 amino acids. The V end lost 2 bases, the J end lost 4 bases, and 3 bases lay between the germline ends. The CDR3 sequence is CASSLGYNEQFF. CDR3 bases: TGTGCCAGCAGTTTAGGATACAATGAGCAGTTCTTC.

About this clone itself: This may be a read error, as it is one base from a much larger clone. CDR3 in amino acids: CASSADSGEQYF. CDR3 in DNA: TGTGCCAGCAGTGCGGACAGCGGCGAGCAGTACTTC. This chain links TRBV2 with TRBJ2-7; TRBD1 is a possible D gene (6 bases). The CDR3 covers 12 residues. V lost 4 bases and J lost 6, with 10 bases in between. Germline-derived CDR1 and CDR2 are SNHLY and FYNNEI.

This clone was counted a single time. CDR3 sequence reads: CASSLELHEQYF. CDR3 coding DNA: TGTGCCAGCAGCTTAGAGTTGCACGAGCAGTACTTC. J is TRBJ2-7 and V is TRBV7-3, with no clear D. Germline CDR1 and CDR2: SGHTA and FQGTGA. V was trimmed by 2 bases and J by 5 bases, leaving 7 bases between them. This CDR3 has 12 amino acids.

V gene TRBV9 combines with J gene TRBJ1-2, with no clear D. CDR3 length: 14 amino acids. Germline CDR1 SGDLS, CDR2 YYNGEE. Trimming took 4 bases from V and 0 from J, leaving 10 bases between them. The CDR3 loop is CASSPQRANYGYTF. DNA of the CDR3: TGTGCCAGCAGCCCGCAAAGAGCTAACTATGGCTACACCTTC. The variable domain in full, completed from reference TRBV9 and TRBJ1-2, reads DSGVTQTPKHLITATGQRVTLRCSPRSGDLSVYWYQQSLDQGLQFLIQYYNGEERAKGNILERFSAQQFPDLHSELNLSSLELGDSALYFCASSPQRANYGYTFGSGTRLTVV.

The chain uses TRBV7-2 and TRBJ2-2; 14 bases align to TRBD2. After removal of 8 bases from V and 4 bases from J, the junction contained 9 bases not matched to a gene. The CDR3 sequence is 17 residues long. CDR1 and CDR2 (germline): SGHTA, FQGNSA. For the CDR3, the DNA is TGTGCCAGCCTGGGGACTAGCGGGAGAGGGGGCACCGGGGAGCTGTTTTTT. Translated: CASLGTSGRGGTGELFF.